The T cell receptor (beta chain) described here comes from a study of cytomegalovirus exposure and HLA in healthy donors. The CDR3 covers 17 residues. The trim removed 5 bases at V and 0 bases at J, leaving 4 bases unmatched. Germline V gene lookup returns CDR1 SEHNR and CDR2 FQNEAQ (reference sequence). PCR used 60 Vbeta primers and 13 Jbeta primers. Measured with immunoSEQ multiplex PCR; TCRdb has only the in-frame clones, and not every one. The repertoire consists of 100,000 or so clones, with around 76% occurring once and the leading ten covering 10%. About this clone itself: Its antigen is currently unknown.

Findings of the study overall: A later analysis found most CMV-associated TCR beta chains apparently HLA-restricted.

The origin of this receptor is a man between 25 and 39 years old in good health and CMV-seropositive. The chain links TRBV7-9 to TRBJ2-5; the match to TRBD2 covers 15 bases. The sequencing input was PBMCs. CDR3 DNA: TGTGCCAGCAGCCCTGGACTAGCGGGGGGGTACCAAGAGACCCAGTACTTC. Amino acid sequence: CASSPGLAGGYQETQYF.